This TCR beta chain was captured by sequencing in a study of blood T cells in healthy people across ages. This clonotype has just a few counts. The donors, all healthy, were Caucasians living in Russia, aged about 6 to 90. The CDR3 is made up of 14 amino acids. V was pared by 4 bases and J by 1 base, with 8 bases between. Germline V gives CDR1 PRHDT, CDR2 FYEKMQ (reference sequence). The second PCR ran roughly 6 to 11 cycles with a sample-barcoded 5' primer and J-beta primers. TCRdb ran MiXCR on the 5' RACE reads and lists one entry per CDR3 protein. This table has 700,000 to 800,000 distinct CDR3 sequences, 40% to 45% appearing once.

V and J are TRBV13 and TRBJ2-1; D ambiguous. The sequencing input was blood. This sequence originates from a woman aged 60-75 years in good health. The CDR3 coding sequence is TGTGCCAGCAGCTCCCAGGCGTCCTACAATGAGCAGTTCTTC. It is translated as CASSSQASYNEQFF.